This entry lists 27 T cell receptor beta chains sequenced from one sample in a study of T cell repertoires in cytomegalovirus infection. TCRdb reprocessed the reads with MiXCR, giving one entry per CDR3 protein. The sample holds hundreds of thousands of distinct CDR3 sequences, under 40% seen once. Sequenced input: PBMCs. These receptors originate from a human donor in good health (CMV status not recorded). Some clones in this sample may be carry-over from other donors' samples.

The rearrangement joins TRBV28 to TRBJ1-5; TRBD1 is a possible D gene (6 bases). This CDR3 spans 15 amino acids. The V end was cut by 3 bases, the J end by 4 bases, with 13 bases between. The V gene's germline CDR1 is MDHEN and CDR2 SYDVKM. The DNA for the CDR3 is TGTGCCAGCAGTTTCGGGGGCACCAAGAATCAGCCCCAGCATTTT. This sequence encodes CASSFGGTKNQPQHF. Based on the CDR3 plus reference TRBV28 and TRBJ1-5, the full variable domain is DVKVTQSSRYLVKRTGEKVFLECVQDMDHENMFWYRQDPGLGLRLIYFSYDVKMKEKGDIPEGYSVSREKKERFSLILESASTNQTSMYLCASSFGGTKNQPQHFGDGTRLSIL.

This clonotype has at least ten counts. The rearrangement links TRBV7-2 to TRBJ2-7, with TRBD2 matching over 10 bases. This CDR3 has 15 residues. Germline CDR1 SGHTA, CDR2 FQGNSA. Losses at the gene ends were 4 bases for V and 6 bases for J; bases not matched to a gene: 9. DNA of the CDR3: TGTGCCAGCAGCTCCTCCCTAGCGGGAGTTCCCGAGCAGTACTTC. Translating it yields CASSSSLAGVPEQYF.

This clonotype was detected only a few times. The CDR3 region is CASSLGLRVDSRDTQYF. The CDR3 nucleotides are TGTGCCAGCAGCTTAGGTTTGCGGGTCGACAGTAGGGATACGCAGTATTTT. The chain joins TRBV7-2 to TRBJ2-3; D assignment may be TRBD1 or TRBD2 (5 bases each). This CDR3 has 17 amino acids. Germline CDR1 reads SGHTA; CDR2 reads FQGNSA. Trimming removed 1 base at V and 6 bases at J, with 20 bases between. The full variable domain, rest sourced from reference TRBV7-2 and TRBJ2-3, is GAGVSQSPSNKVTEKGKDVELRCDPISGHTALYWYRQSLGQGLEFLIYFQGNSAPDKSGLPSDRFSAERTGGSVSTLTIQRTQQEDSAVYLCASSLGLRVDSRDTQYFGPGTRLTVL.

In this sample, this clonotype turned up a few times. This chain links TRBV20-1 with TRBJ2-5; 8 bases agree with TRBD2. V shed 6 bases, J shed 5 bases, and the junction held 14 bases outside the gene matches. Germline V gene data show CDR1 as DFQATT and CDR2 as SNEGSKA (reference sequence). The CDR3 contains 15 residues. CDR3 amino acids: CSATNKGLGRETQYF. The CDR3 nucleotides read TGCAGTGCAACGAACAAGGGACTAGGGAGGGAGACCCAGTACTTC.

The V call is TRBV7-3, the J call TRBJ2-3; TRBD2 agrees at 8 bases. Germline assignment: CDR1 SGHTA and CDR2 FQGTGA. The CDR3 covers 15 residues. The ends lost 2 bases at V and 3 bases at J; junction bases unmatched: 4. CDR3 amino acids: CASSLGRGVTDTQYF. CDR3 DNA sequence: TGTGCCAGCAGCTTAGGGCGGGGGGTAACAGATACGCAGTATTTT.

The chain is built from TRBV6-5 and TRBJ1-6, with TRBD1 matching over 10 bases. The CDR3 sequence is 16 residues long. The V gene end was trimmed by 4 bases and the J gene end by 10 bases; junction bases not matched to a gene: 10. Germline values: CDR1 MNHEY, CDR2 SVGAGI. The CDR3 sequence is CASSFRIQGQGSPLHF. In DNA form, the CDR3 reads TGTGCCAGCAGTTTTCGGATACAGGGACAGGGGTCACCCCTCCACTTT.

This clonotype was seen at least ten times. This chain connects TRBV7-2 to TRBJ2-2; weak D call: TRBD2 (6 bases). The CDR3 extends over 13 amino acids. Germline assignment: CDR1 SGHTA and CDR2 FQGNSA. Trimming took off 5 bases at V and 5 bases at J, with 9 bases between the two ends. The CDR3 loop reads CASSGSGTGELFF. The CDR3 DNA follows: TGTGCCAGCAGCGGGAGCGGGACCGGGGAGCTGTTTTTT.

This clonotype was seen ten or more times. The V call is TRBV6-1, the J call TRBJ2-1, with TRBD2 as a possible D gene (7 bases). V was shortened by 6 bases and J by 2 bases, with 14 bases between the two germline ends. The CDR3 has 15 residues. CDR1 is MNHNS, CDR2 SASEGT, per germline. CDR3 in amino acids: CASSLGEGAYNEQFF. The CDR3 bases are TGTGCCAGCAGCCTAGGGGAGGGGGCCTACAATGAGCAGTTCTTC.

Many counts were recorded for this clonotype. This rearrangement joins TRBV6-1 to TRBJ2-4, with D perhaps assigned TRBD1 or TRBD2 (6 bases each). Germline V gives CDR1 MNHNS, CDR2 SASEGT. Trimming took off 5 bases at V and 3 bases at J, with 14 bases between the two ends. This CDR3 region has 15 residues. The DNA for the CDR3 is TGTGCCAGCAGTCCCTCAGGGGAGGTCAAAAACATTCAGTACTTC. Translated: CASSPSGEVKNIQYF.

The sample holds one count of this clonotype. An end of the junction does not agree with germline; a read error may underlie this. J is TRBJ2-1 and V is TRBV7-2; TRBD1 matches 7 bases. The length of the CDR3 is 16 residues. Germline V gene data show CDR1 as SGHTA and CDR2 as FQGNSA. The CDR3 sequence: CASSIPGTAFYYEQFF. As DNA, the CDR3 is TGTGCCAGCAGCATACCCGGGACAGCCTTCTACTATGAGCAGTTCTTC.

This clonotype turned up a few times. In DNA, the CDR3 is TGCGCCAGCAGCCAGGCCCCTATTTCACCCCTCCACTTT. Amino acids: CASSQAPISPLHF. The chain recombines TRBV4-1 with TRBJ1-6; no definite D call. CDR3 length equals 13 residues. V gave up 3 bases and J gave up 9 bases, with 9 bases separating them. Germline CDR1 MGHRA, CDR2 YSYEKL.

This rearrangement joins TRBV4-1 to TRBJ2-7; 10 positions agree with TRBD1. CDR1 and CDR2 (germline): MGHRA, YSYEKL. CDR3 length: 15 amino acids. J gave up 3 bases and V 5 bases, and 7 bases lay outside the gene matches. CDR3 region: CASSNGQGGFYEQYF. As DNA, the CDR3 is TGCGCCAGCAGCAACGGACAGGGGGGCTTCTACGAGCAGTACTTC.

This clonotype was found a few times. The rearrangement uses TRBV12-3 or TRBV12-4 and TRBJ2-3; 9 bases match TRBD2. The CDR3 length is 15 residues. Unmatched junction bases numbered 7, after V lost 3 bases and J lost 6 bases. This CDR3 reads CASSFAGGNIDTQYF. The DNA for the CDR3 is TGTGCCAGCAGTTTTGCGGGAGGGAATATCGATACGCAGTATTTT.

In its sample, this clonotype was seen a few times. The genes are TRBV28 and TRBJ2-3, with 7 bases that match TRBD2. Germline V gene lookup returns CDR1 MDHEN and CDR2 SYDVKM. The CDR3 sequence is 15 residues long. With V trimmed by 7 bases and J by 2 bases, 9 bases remained unmatched. The CDR3 coding sequence is TGTGCCAGCATCATGAGGCGGGGGACCACAGATACGCAGTATTTT. It specifies CASIMRRGTTDTQYF.

This clonotype was detected a few times. The chain links TRBV7-9 to TRBJ2-1; 9 positions agree with TRBD2. CDR3 length equals 16 residues. The V gene's germline CDR1 is SEHNR and CDR2 FQNEAQ (reference sequence). The trim removed 5 bases at V and 0 bases at J, leaving 5 bases unmatched. The CDR3 region is CASSEISGSSYNEQFF. The CDR3 DNA reads TGTGCCAGCAGCGAAATTAGCGGGAGCTCCTACAATGAGCAGTTCTTC.

In its sample, this clonotype was seen a few times. The J gene is TRBJ2-1, the V gene TRBV7-2, with D uncertain. Germline CDR1 SGHTA, CDR2 FQGNSA. Between the trimmed V and J ends, which lost 5 bases and 5 bases, there was a span of 10 bases. CDR3 length: 13 residues. CDR3 residues: CASSPRTNNEQFF. In DNA, the CDR3 is TGTGCCAGCAGCCCTCGCACCAACAATGAGCAGTTCTTC. Full variable domain (missing parts from reference TRBV7-2 and TRBJ2-1): GAGVSQSPSNKVTEKGKDVELRCDPISGHTALYWYRQSLGQGLEFLIYFQGNSAPDKSGLPSDRFSAERTGGSVSTLTIQRTQQEDSAVYLCASSPRTNNEQFFGPGTRLTVL.

This clonotype was counted a few times. The chain joins TRBV5-1 to TRBJ2-5; D perhaps matches TRBD2 (5 bases). Germline CDR1 SGHRS, CDR2 YFSETQ. V was shortened by 3 bases and J by 2 bases, with 11 bases between the two germline ends. The CDR3 is 14 amino acids. The CDR3 DNA is TGCGCCAGCAGCTGGGTGACGGGGCAAGAGACCCAGTACTTC. This codes for CASSWVTGQETQYF.

This clonotype turned up a few times. The chain recombines TRBV11-2 with TRBJ2-5; 14 bases are shared with TRBD2. Germline-derived CDR1 and CDR2 are SGHAT and FQNNGV. This CDR3 has 18 residues. Germline trimming cut 4 bases from V and 5 bases from J; bases unmatched to any gene: 12. The chain's CDR3 is CASSSRWGTSGSSETQYF. DNA for the CDR3: TGTGCCAGCAGCTCCCGGTGGGGGACTAGCGGGAGCTCTGAGACCCAGTACTTC.

This clonotype has a count of ten or more. The chain uses TRBV7-6 and TRBJ2-1; D perhaps matches TRBD1 (6 bases). V lost 1 base and J lost 8, with 18 bases in between. From germline, CDR1 is SGHVS and CDR2 FNYEAQ. This CDR3 is built from 16 residues. CDR3 bases: TGTGCCAGCAGCTTAGGTTGGACAGCACCGTTCGATGAGCAGTTCTTC. It codes for CASSLGWTAPFDEQFF.

This clonotype was observed a handful of times. This chain links TRBV6-6 with TRBJ2-5; 11 bases are shared with TRBD2. The CDR3 runs 13 residues. V lost 6 bases and J lost 5; bases outside the gene matches: 2. Germline assignment: CDR1 MNHNY and CDR2 SVGAGI (reference sequence). The CDR3 DNA is TGTGCCAGCAGACTAGCGGGGGTTGAGACCCAGTACTTC. This codes for CASRLAGVETQYF.

The chain is built from TRBV10-3 and TRBJ2-5; 8 bases are shared with TRBD2. This CDR3 comprises 15 residues. Trimming removed 3 bases from V and 2 bases from J; junction bases left unmatched: 5. The germline V gene has CDR1 ENHRY and CDR2 SYGVKD. CDR3 DNA sequence: TGTGCCATCAGTGAACGGACTAGCAGGCAAGAGACCCAGTACTTC. Amino acid sequence: CAISERTSRQETQYF.

This sequence joins TRBV20-1 and TRBJ1-6; D might be TRBD1 (6 bases). Germline CDR1 reads DFQATT; CDR2 reads SNEGSKA (reference sequence). The CDR3 contains 17 residues. Trimming took 0 bases from V and 9 from J, leaving 21 bases between them. This CDR3 is CSAREGNRDIRGSPLHF. CDR3 nucleotides: TGCAGTGCTAGAGAGGGCAATCGGGACATCAGGGGTTCACCCCTCCACTTT.

The table lists this clonotype with many counts. The chain links TRBV27 to TRBJ1-1, with D tentatively TRBD1 (6 bases). The germline V gene encodes CDR1 MNHEY and CDR2 SMNVEV (reference sequence). V was shortened by 1 base and J by 4 bases, with 13 bases between the two germline ends. The CDR3 spans 15 residues. The chain's CDR3 is CASSLYGGGGTEAFF. The CDR3, as DNA: TGTGCCAGCAGTTTATACGGGGGAGGGGGCACTGAAGCTTTCTTT.

This clonotype has only a few counts. This rearrangement joins TRBV27 to TRBJ1-1; D is undetermined. CDR1 is MNHEY and CDR2 is SMNVEV in the germline V gene (reference sequence). The CDR3 length is 14 residues. V shed 2 bases and J shed 1 base, with 8 bases lying between them. CDR3 coding DNA: TGTGCCAGCAGTTTACAGGCCGAGAACACTGAAGCTTTCTTT. It codes for CASSLQAENTEAFF.

CDR3 residues: CASSESPPAYNEQFF. CDR3 in DNA: TGTGCCAGCAGTGAGTCCCCACCAGCCTACAATGAGCAGTTCTTC. The chain carries TRBV27 and TRBJ2-1; D is unclear. Looked up from germline, CDR1 is MNHEY and CDR2 is SMNVEV (reference sequence). The CDR3 sequence is 15 residues long. Trimming cost V 5 bases and J 2 bases, with 13 bases left between them.

This clonotype was detected a few times. This chain connects TRBV7-4 to TRBJ2-5; D not resolved. CDR1 is SGHVT and CDR2 is SQSDAQ in the germline V gene. The CDR3 is 15 residues long. V dropped 2 bases and J dropped 0 bases, with 10 bases sitting between them. CDR3: CASSLRTVYQETQYF. The CDR3 nucleotides are TGTGCCAGCAGCTTACGCACAGTTTACCAAGAGACCCAGTACTTC.

V and J are TRBV13 and TRBJ2-5; D is tentatively TRBD1 or TRBD2 (6 bases each). The germline V gene encodes CDR1 PRHDT and CDR2 FYEKMQ (reference sequence). The CDR3 is 14 residues long. Trimming took off 5 bases at V and 5 bases at J, with 15 bases between the two ends. CDR3 region: CASSPWGAAETQYF. CDR3 bases: TGTGCCAGCAGCCCCTGGGGGGCCGCGGAGACCCAGTACTTC.